One sample yielded the 17 T cell receptor beta chains listed below, sequenced in a study of blood T cell repertoires in COVID-19. Clones were read by immunoSEQ multiplex PCR, and TCRdb kept only the in-frame ones, dropping some. The data hold about 170,000 clones, with approximately 87% observed a single time. Sequenced sample: peripheral blood. The receptors here all came from a man aged 18 to 29 with active or convalescent COVID-19.

J is TRBJ2-1 and V is TRBV24-1; D not certain. There are 11 residues in the CDR3. CDR1 and CDR2 from the germline V gene are KGHDR and SFDVKD. Trimming left V 4 bases short and J 6 bases short, with 3 bases between. The CDR3 spells CATSDRNEQFF. In DNA form, the CDR3 reads TGTGCCACCAGTGACCGCAATGAGCAGTTCTTC.

This clone was detected a few times. This chain connects TRBV30 to TRBJ1-3; D gene uncertain. The CDR3 runs to 15 residues. Germline V gives CDR1 GTSNPN, CDR2 SVGIG (reference sequence). Trimming removed 1 base at V and 1 base at J, with 11 bases between. CDR3 residues: CAWSDGRDSGNTIYF. As DNA, the CDR3 is TGTGCCTGGAGTGACGGGAGGGATTCTGGAAACACCATATATTTT.

The chain combines TRBV4-1 with TRBJ1-5; 7 bases fit TRBD1. V lost 4 bases and J lost 0; bases outside the gene matches: 6. The CDR3 consists of 16 residues. The V gene's germline CDR1 is MGHRA and CDR2 YSYEKL. CDR3 bases: TGCGCCAGCAGCCGCGACAGGGACGATAGCAATCAGCCCCAGCATTTT. As protein: CASSRDRDDSNQPQHF.

The gene calls are TRBV7-2 and TRBJ1-6; 7 nucleotides agree with TRBD1. Germline CDR1 and CDR2: SGHTA and FQGNSA. J lost 7 bases, V lost 2 bases, and 5 bases had no gene match. The CDR3 runs to 15 residues. In DNA, the CDR3 is TGTGCCAGCAGCTTATTCGGGACAGAGAATTCACCCCTCCACTTT. Protein: CASSLFGTENSPLHF.

The V call is TRBV3-1 (or the pseudogene TRBV3-2), the J call TRBJ1-1; D perhaps matches TRBD1 (5 bases). CDR1 and CDR2 (germline): LGHDT, YNNKEL (reference sequence). CDR3 size: 14 residues. V lost 5 bases, J lost 5 bases, and 15 bases lay in between. The CDR3 loop is CASSSGGRKTEAFF. The CDR3 DNA is TGTGCCAGCAGCTCGGGGGGAAGAAAAACTGAAGCTTTCTTT.

The rearrangement links TRBV4-1 to TRBJ2-2; D ambiguous. V shed 0 bases and J shed 7 bases, with 9 bases lying between them. Looked up from germline, CDR1 is MGHRA and CDR2 is YSYEKL. The CDR3 is made up of 14 amino acids. This CDR3 reads CASSQDLRGGELFF. The CDR3 DNA sequence: TGCGCCAGCAGCCAAGACCTCAGAGGCGGGGAGCTGTTTTTT.

The rearrangement links TRBV28 to TRBJ1-2, with a tentative D call TRBD1 (5 bases). CDR1 is MDHEN, CDR2 SYDVKM, per germline. Trimming cost V 7 bases and J 4 bases, with 16 bases left between them. The CDR3 runs 14 residues. The CDR3 region has the DNA TGTGCCAGCACCACACAACAGGCTAGCTATGGCTACACCTTC. Amino acids: CASTTQQASYGYTF.

This rearrangement joins TRBV28 to TRBJ2-3, with D maybe TRBD2 (5 bases). Germline V gene lookup returns CDR1 MDHEN and CDR2 SYDVKM. V was trimmed by 6 bases and J by 8 bases, leaving 18 bases between them. The CDR3 sequence is 14 residues long. The chain's CDR3 is CASSHSSKGPTQYF. CDR3 bases: TGTGCCAGCAGCCACTCTAGCAAGGGCCCTACGCAGTATTTT.

The chain joins TRBV4-2 to TRBJ1-2; D gene uncertain. The germline V gene has CDR1 LGHNA and CDR2 YNFKEQ. The CDR3 is 14 residues long. V was shortened by 4 bases and J by 4 bases, with 13 bases between the two germline ends. The CDR3 is CASSPNGDSYGYTF. The CDR3 nucleotides are TGTGCCAGCAGCCCTAACGGGGATTCCTATGGCTACACCTTC.

The chain recombines TRBV6-5 with TRBJ1-1; D is unclear. CDR1 is MNHEY, CDR2 SVGAGI, per germline. V shed 5 bases and J shed 3 bases, with 13 bases lying between them. CDR3 size: 14 residues. CDR3 protein: CASSPSPGDTEAFF. CDR3 nucleotides: TGTGCCAGCAGTCCCTCCCCAGGCGACACTGAAGCTTTCTTT.

This rearrangement joins TRBV29-1 to TRBJ1-1; maybe TRBD1 (5 bases). Trimming left V 5 bases short and J 1 base short, with 11 bases between. The CDR3 is 13 residues long. Per the germline V gene, CDR1 is SQVTM and CDR2 is ANQGSEA. The CDR3 here is CSVCTGQNTEAFF. CDR3 nucleotide sequence: TGCAGCGTTTGTACAGGTCAGAACACTGAAGCTTTCTTT. Based on the CDR3 plus reference TRBV29-1 and TRBJ1-1, the full variable domain is SAVISQKPSRDICQRGTSLTIQCQVDSQVTMMFWYRQQPGQSLTLIATANQGSEATYESGFVIDKFPISRPNLTFSTLTVSNMSPEDSSIYLCSVCTGQNTEAFFGQGTRLTVV.

V is TRBV28 and J is TRBJ2-4, with D unclear. Germline V CDR1 and CDR2: MDHEN, SYDVKM. This CDR3 region has 16 residues. Trimming cost V 3 bases and J 5 bases, with 17 bases left between them. The CDR3 region is CASSFSSWSVENIQYF. The CDR3 DNA follows: TGTGCCAGCAGTTTTTCCTCATGGTCGGTGGAAAACATTCAGTACTTC.

The sample holds one count of this clone. This CDR3 reads CASSFLQGATEAFF. In nucleotides, the CDR3 is TGCGCCAGCAGCTTTTTACAGGGAGCCACTGAAGCTTTCTTT. The chain links TRBV5-1 to TRBJ1-1; tentatively, D is TRBD1 (6 bases). CDR3 length: 14 amino acids. V dropped 2 bases and J dropped 4 bases, with 12 bases sitting between them. Germline-derived CDR1 and CDR2 are SGHRS and YFSETQ.

The chain employs TRBV2 and TRBJ2-7; unclear D gene. The CDR3 extends over 13 amino acids. V was clipped by 3 bases and J by 6 bases, with 12 bases between them. Germline V gene sequence: CDR1 SNHLY, CDR2 FYNNEI. The DNA of the CDR3 is TGTGCCAGCAGTGAGGTGCCCCGAGGCGAGCAGTACGTC. Its translation: CASSEVPRGEQYV.

The chain uses TRBV21-1 and TRBJ1-1; the D call TRBD1 from the table was never checked on the DNA. TRBV21-1 represents a pseudogene. This CDR3 spans 13 amino acids. CDR3 region: CASRGSRYTEAFF. CDR3 nucleotides: TGTGCCAGCAGGGGCAGTCGTTACACTGAAGCTTTCTTT.

J is TRBJ2-4 and V is TRBV28; D perhaps matches TRBD2 (6 bases). Trimming shortened V by 1 base and J by 8 bases, and 18 bases separated the two germline ends. This CDR3 has 16 amino acids. Per the germline V gene, CDR1 is MDHEN and CDR2 is SYDVKM. CDR3 nucleotides: TGTGCCAGCAGTTTATCCTCGGGAGAACTCACCGACATTCAGTACTTC. Its protein is CASSLSSGELTDIQYF.

The gene calls are TRBV6-5 and TRBJ2-5, with D possibly being TRBD2 (5 bases). Germline CDR1 reads MNHEY; CDR2 reads SVGAGI. The CDR3 spans 12 residues. Trimming removed 7 bases at V and 5 bases at J, with 11 bases between. For the CDR3, the DNA is TGTGCCAGCAAACTAGTATCTGAGACCCAGTACTTC. Its protein product is CASKLVSETQYF.